Following are 18 T cell receptor beta chains from one sample sequenced in a study of blood T cell repertoires in COVID-19. Profiled with immunoSEQ multiplex PCR; TCRdb holds only in-frame clones, not every one. The data show around 190,000 clones, about four fifths seen once. The material sequenced was peripheral blood. The receptors stem from a woman aged 40 to 55 with COVID-19, enrolled during active disease.

The gene calls are TRBV30 and TRBJ2-3, with D possibly TRBD1 on 5 matching bases. Trimming took off 0 bases at V and 1 base at J, with 8 bases between the two ends. Germline CDR1 GTSNPN, CDR2 SVGIG (reference sequence). This CDR3 has 14 amino acids. CDR3 DNA: TGTGCCTGGAGTGTACTCAGGGGCACAGATACGCAGTATTTT. This codes for CAWSVLRGTDTQYF.

DNA of the CDR3: TGTGCCAGCAGTGAGAGTGGGACAGCCACAGATACGCAGTATTTT. Translation: CASSESGTATDTQYF. This chain connects TRBV2 to TRBJ2-3, with 7 positions matching TRBD1. J gave up 2 bases and V 3 bases, and 5 bases lay outside the gene matches. From germline, CDR1 is SNHLY and CDR2 FYNNEI. The CDR3 is 15 residues long. Supplemented by reference TRBV2 and TRBJ2-3, the full variable domain reads EPEVTQTPSHQVTQMGQEVILRCVPISNHLYFYWYRQILGQKVEFLVSFYNNEISEKSEIFDDQFSVERPDGSNFTLKIRSTKLEDSAMYFCASSESGTATDTQYFGPGTRLTVL.

This chain links TRBV19 with TRBJ2-6; TRBD1 is a possible D gene (5 bases). V gave up 3 bases and J gave up 0 bases, with 12 bases separating them. CDR3 length: 17 residues. The germline V gene encodes CDR1 LNHDA and CDR2 SQIVND (reference sequence). The CDR3 DNA reads as TGTGCCAGTAGTATCCAAGGGGCCAGCTCTGGGGCCAACGTCCTGACTTTC. Its protein product is CASSIQGASSGANVLTF.

This clone appeared once. V is TRBV5-6 and J is TRBJ1-3; TRBD1 matches 7 bases. Germline V gives CDR1 SGHDT, CDR2 YYEEEE. This CDR3 has 15 residues. V shed 4 bases and J 2 bases; nucleotides not matched to a gene: 6. The CDR3 DNA follows: TGTGCCAGCAGCCTTACGACAGGGCCTGGAAACACCATATATTTT. This encodes CASSLTTGPGNTIYF.

V is TRBV9 and J is TRBJ1-2, with D tentatively TRBD1 (5 bases). This CDR3 is built from 16 residues. Trimming stripped 1 base from V and 0 bases from J, with 13 bases between. In germline, CDR1 is SGDLS, CDR2 YYNGEE. The CDR3, as DNA: TGTGCCAGCAGCGTAAACCGGGGGGGATCTAACTATGGCTACACCTTC. It translates to CASSVNRGGSNYGYTF. Variable domain in full (rest from reference TRBV9 and TRBJ1-2): DSGVTQTPKHLITATGQRVTLRCSPRSGDLSVYWYQQSLDQGLQFLIQYYNGEERAKGNILERFSAQQFPDLHSELNLSSLELGDSALYFCASSVNRGGSNYGYTFGSGTRLTVV.

The chain employs TRBV5-8 and TRBJ2-2; 11 nucleotides align to TRBD1. The CDR3 loop spans 14 amino acids. CDR1 and CDR2 from the germline V gene are SGHTS and YDEGEE. The V gene end was trimmed by 7 bases and the J gene end by 4 bases; junction bases not matched to a gene: 3. CDR3 coding DNA: TGTGCCAGCGGACAGGGGGCTCCCACCGGGGAGCTGTTTTTT. It specifies CASGQGAPTGELFF. Complete variable domain (other parts from reference TRBV5-8 and TRBJ2-2): EAGVTQSPTHLIKTRGQQATLRCSPISGHTSVYWYQQALGLGLQFLLWYDEGEERNRGNFPPRFSGRQFPNYSSELNVNALELEDSALYLCASGQGAPTGELFFGEGSRLTVL.

CDR3 sequence reads: CATSRDTGSYTF. In DNA, the CDR3 is TGTGCCACCAGCAGAGATACAGGGAGCTACACCTTC. The chain is built from TRBV15 and TRBJ1-2; maybe TRBD1 (6 bases). Germline CDR1 LNHNV, CDR2 YYDKDF (reference sequence). The CDR3 has 12 residues. V lost 0 bases to trimming and J lost 9 bases, with 8 bases between them. The full variable domain, in which reference TRBV15 and TRBJ1-2 provide the parts outside the CDR3, is DAMVIQNPRYQVTQFGKPVTLSCSQTLNHNVMYWYQQKSSQAPKLLFHYYDKDFNNEADTPDNFQSRRPNTSFCFLDIRSPGLGDTAMYLCATSRDTGSYTFGSGTRLTVV.

This chain joins TRBV19 and TRBJ1-5; D possibly corresponds to TRBD1 (6 bases). This CDR3 is built from 17 residues. Per germline, CDR1 LNHDA and CDR2 SQIVND (reference sequence). Between the trimmed V and J ends, which lost 6 bases and 2 bases, there was a span of 20 bases. This CDR3 is CASRMTGSLSGNQPQHF. Written as DNA, the CDR3 is TGTGCCAGTAGGATGACAGGTTCGCTATCGGGCAATCAGCCCCAGCATTTT.

J is TRBJ1-1 and V is TRBV12-5; D is undetermined. Germline CDR1 LGHNT, CDR2 FRNRAP. The CDR3 is 13 residues long. Trimming removed 5 bases at V and 1 base at J, with 8 bases between. CDR3 sequence (DNA): TGTGCTAGTGGTCCCGACAAGAACACTGAAGCTTTCTTT. Protein: CASGPDKNTEAFF.

The rearrangement joins TRBV24-1 to TRBJ1-2, with 8 bases fitting TRBD1. Per germline, CDR1 KGHDR and CDR2 SFDVKD. V lost 5 bases and J lost 2; bases outside the gene matches: 6. The CDR3 sequence is 15 residues long. CDR3 sequence (DNA): TGTGCCACCAGTGGTGGGACAGGTCCCAACTATGGCTACACCTTC. It codes for CATSGGTGPNYGYTF.

This chain links TRBV6-6 with TRBJ1-5, with D perhaps matching TRBD1 (6 bases). Germline values: CDR1 MNHNY, CDR2 SVGAGI (reference sequence). Between the trimmed V and J ends, which lost 5 bases and 0 bases, there was a span of 20 bases. The CDR3 has 18 residues. This CDR3 reads CASSHSNREGYSNQPQHF. The CDR3 DNA reads as TGTGCCAGCAGTCACAGTAACAGGGAGGGATATAGCAATCAGCCCCAGCATTTT.

The genes are TRBV7-8 and TRBJ2-3, with D possibly matching TRBD2 (5 bases). This CDR3 is 15 amino acids long. V lost 6 bases and J lost 3, with 16 bases in between. The germline V gene has CDR1 SGHVS and CDR2 FQNEAQ. The CDR3 loop is CASRPISARTDTQYF. For the CDR3, the DNA is TGTGCCAGCAGGCCGATTAGCGCCCGAACAGATACGCAGTATTTT.

The chain uses TRBV7-3 and TRBJ2-1, with 11 bases identical to TRBD2. The CDR3 runs 16 residues. With 5 bases clipped from V and 3 bases from J, the junction kept 6 bases outside the gene matches. Germline V gene sequence: CDR1 SGHTA, CDR2 FQGTGA. CDR3 DNA: TGTGCCAGCAGCCCCGAACTAGCGGGGGACTACAATGAGCAGTTCTTC. It translates to CASSPELAGDYNEQFF.

The rearrangement links TRBV7-2 to TRBJ1-2, with no clear D. The CDR3 spans 12 residues. V lost 5 bases to trimming and J lost 4 bases, with 8 bases between them. CDR1 and CDR2 (germline): SGHTA, FQGNSA. CDR3 sequence reads: CASSPLRYGYTF. CDR3 DNA: TGTGCCAGCAGCCCCCTGCGCTATGGCTACACCTTC.

The rearrangement uses TRBV5-1 and TRBJ1-2, with TRBD1 matching 7 bases. V was clipped by 5 bases and J by 4 bases; unmatched bases: 5. Looked up from germline, CDR1 is SGHRS and CDR2 is YFSETQ. The CDR3 length is 13 residues. As DNA, the CDR3 is TGCGCCAGCAGTTGGGACAGCACCTATGGCTACACCTTC. Its translation is CASSWDSTYGYTF.

The chain carries TRBV5-8 and TRBJ2-1, with TRBD2 matching over 7 bases. Per the germline V gene, CDR1 is SGHTS and CDR2 is YDEGEE. This CDR3 is 14 amino acids long. With 2 bases clipped from V and 7 bases from J, the junction kept 6 bases outside the gene matches. The CDR3 nucleotides are TGTGCCAGCAGCTTAACGTGGGAGGGGAATGAGCAGTTCTTC. It translates to CASSLTWEGNEQFF.

The rearrangement joins TRBV6-2 or TRBV6-3 to TRBJ2-5; the match to TRBD2 covers 8 bases. The junction had 4 bases not matched to a gene; V was cut back by 5 bases and J by 2 bases. CDR1 is MNHEY and CDR2 is SVGEGT in the germline V gene. There are 14 residues in the CDR3. The CDR3 DNA is TGTGCCAGCAGTAACCGGGGGGGGCAAGAGACCCAGTACTTC. Translating it yields CASSNRGGQETQYF.

This chain connects TRBV10-3 to TRBJ2-1; 10 bases match TRBD2. The V gene's germline CDR1 is ENHRY and CDR2 SYGVKD. Unmatched junction bases numbered 15, after V lost 6 bases and J lost 4 bases. This CDR3 is built from 18 residues. CDR3 in amino acids: CAIRTTSSGLAKYNEQFF. For the CDR3, the DNA is TGTGCCATCAGGACAACATCCTCGGGACTAGCGAAGTACAATGAGCAGTTCTTC.